Below are 2 T cell receptor beta chains sequenced from a single sample in a study of radiotherapy plus CTLA-4 blockade in lung cancer. Produced via immunoSEQ multiplex PCR; TCRdb's table is partial and in-frame only. The repertoire consists of some 96,000 clones, with around 88% occurring once and the leading ten covering 4.5% to 5%. The sequencing here drew on peripheral blood, taken from a patient treated with radiotherapy plus ipilimumab. The receptor set was obtained from a human donor with non-small cell lung cancer that progressed on radiotherapy plus ipilimumab.

A remark on this clone: The junction differs from germline at one of its ends, possibly a read error. The chain recombines TRBV28 with TRBJ2-3; D is uncertain. The CDR3 has 14 residues. CDR1 is MDHEN, CDR2 SYDVKM, per germline. CDR3 sequence (DNA): TGTGCCAGCAATTTATCCGGACGCACGAATACGCAGTATTTT. This codes for CASNLSGRTNTQYF.

The J gene is TRBJ2-2, the V gene TRBV6-5; 7 bases map to TRBD2. The CDR3 totals 12 residues. V lost 9 bases and J lost 6; bases outside the gene matches: 4. CDR1 MNHEY and CDR2 SVGAGI come from the germline V gene. CDR3 coding DNA: TGTGCCAGTCGGGGGGAGGCCGGGGAGCTGTTTTTT. Translating gives CASRGEAGELFF.